The clone carrying this T cell receptor beta chain has a handful of counts. These data come from a study of identical twins. TCRdb analysed the 5' RACE reads with MiXCR anew, one entry per CDR3 protein. The sample carries approximately 680,000 distinct CDR3 sequences, about 7% recorded once. The CDR3 is made up of 16 amino acids. The germline V gene encodes CDR1 MNHNS and CDR2 SASEGT. V trimming: 10 bases; J trimming: 10 bases; junction bases outside the gene matches: 17. These data also featured in a second study, about yellow fever vaccine responses in identical twins. That paper adds: The T cell response to vaccination in identical twins was reportedly partly convergent and partly personalized.

The origin of this receptor is a woman younger than 35 in good health. The rearrangement joins TRBV6-1 to TRBJ2-1; 12 bases fit TRBD2. Sequencing was carried out using PBMCs. The CDR3 DNA follows: TGTGCCACCCATCGGACTAGCGGGATGGGGGTAGGAGAGCAGTTCTTC. Translated: CATHRTSGMGVGEQFF.